These 5 T cell receptor beta chains were all obtained from the same sample, sequenced in a study of blood T cell repertoires in COVID-19. The repertoire was sequenced with immunoSEQ multiplex PCR; TCRdb's copy has only in-frame clones and lacks some. Of some 94,000 clones listed, 55% to 80% were seen once; the top ten hold 20% to 25%. Sequenced: peripheral blood. These receptor sequences come from a woman in her sixties or seventies in a cohort sampled during active or convalescent COVID-19.

This clone was recorded a few times. The chain couples TRBV4-2 to TRBJ1-5; D remains ambiguous. CDR1 and CDR2 (germline): LGHNA, YNFKEQ. The ends were cut back, 4 bases at V and 1 base at J, with 8 bases in the middle. The CDR3 runs to 14 residues. CDR3 in amino acids: CASSPRGSNQPQHF. The DNA for the CDR3 is TGTGCCAGCAGCCCCCGAGGGAGCAATCAGCCCCAGCATTTT.

The chain joins TRBV19 to TRBJ1-4; maybe TRBD1 (5 bases). This CDR3 comprises 15 residues. Germline V gene lookup returns CDR1 LNHDA and CDR2 SQIVND (reference sequence). Trimming stripped 6 bases from V and 0 bases from J, with 11 bases between. CDR3 DNA sequence: TGTGCCAGTAGCCCCCAGGGTGCAACTAATGAAAAACTGTTTTTT. Protein: CASSPQGATNEKLFF.

This rearrangement joins TRBV6-2 or TRBV6-3 to TRBJ2-3; 7 nucleotides align to TRBD1. This CDR3 region has 16 residues. The V gene's germline CDR1 is MNHEY and CDR2 SVGEGT. With V trimmed by 2 bases and J by 2 bases, 7 bases remained unmatched. CDR3 residues: CASSYTPTGSTDTQYF. The CDR3 DNA reads as TGTGCCAGCAGTTACACTCCGACAGGGTCCACAGATACGCAGTATTTT.

The chain is built from TRBV7-3 and TRBJ2-1; 11 bases are shared with TRBD1. The CDR3 runs 13 residues. V lost 5 bases and J lost 8; bases outside the gene matches: 2. Germline-derived CDR1 and CDR2 are SGHTA and FQGTGA. As DNA, the CDR3 is TGTGCCAGCAGCAGGGACAGGGGGGATGAGCAGTTCTTC. Protein: CASSRDRGDEQFF.

The CDR3 DNA sequence: TGTGCCATCAGTGAGTACGGACAGAATCAGCCCCAGCATTTT. It translates to CAISEYGQNQPQHF. The chain uses TRBV10-3 and TRBJ1-5, with D possibly being TRBD1 (6 bases). Per germline, CDR1 ENHRY and CDR2 SYGVKD. This CDR3 has 14 amino acids. Trimming removed 1 base at V and 4 bases at J, with 8 bases between.